These 12 T cell receptor beta chains share one sample of origin, sequenced in a study of blood T cell repertoires in COVID-19. TCRdb's copy holds only in-frame clones and misses some; the assay was immunoSEQ multiplex PCR. The sample has 110,000 or so clones, approximately 84% seen once. The sequencing sample was made of peripheral blood. The receptors derive from a woman in her 40s with acute or convalescent COVID-19.

The chain uses TRBV5-6 and TRBJ2-7; D ambiguous. V was clipped by 4 bases and J by 5 bases, with 13 bases between them. CDR1 SGHDT and CDR2 YYEEEE come from the germline V gene. The CDR3 is made up of 13 amino acids. The CDR3 nucleotides read TGTGCCAGCAGCACAACCGCCAACCACGAGCAGTACTTC. This sequence encodes CASSTTANHEQYF.

The rearrangement joins TRBV18 to TRBJ1-2; TRBD1 matches at 7 bases. Per the germline V gene, CDR1 is KGHSH and CDR2 is LQKENI. The CDR3 loop spans 15 amino acids. After removal of 2 bases from V and 8 bases from J, the junction contained 11 bases not matched to a gene. The CDR3 spells CASSPYWTGRGGYTF. CDR3 bases: TGTGCCAGCTCACCATATTGGACAGGCCGCGGAGGCTACACCTTC.

This clone was detected only once. The gene calls are TRBV5-1 and TRBJ1-6; D not certain. V gave up 5 bases and J gave up 3 bases, with 6 bases separating them. This CDR3 is built from 13 residues. Germline loops: CDR1 SGHRS, CDR2 YFSETQ. CDR3 residues: CASSQDYNSPLHF. For the CDR3, the DNA is TGCGCCAGCAGTCAGGACTATAATTCACCCCTCCACTTT.

The rearrangement joins TRBV9 to TRBJ1-6, with 9 bases matching TRBD1. This CDR3 has 14 amino acids. Trimming took 3 bases from V and 10 from J; bases not matched to a gene: 5. The germline V gene encodes CDR1 SGDLS and CDR2 YYNGEE. This chain's CDR3 is CASSAGTGNSPLHF. CDR3 in DNA: TGTGCCAGCAGCGCCGGGACAGGGAACTCACCCCTCCACTTT.

CDR3: CASSLETSGVRNEQFF. The CDR3 DNA reads TGCGCCAGCAGCTTGGAGACTAGCGGGGTGAGGAATGAGCAGTTCTTC. This chain joins TRBV5-1 and TRBJ2-1; 11 bases match TRBD2. The CDR3 spans 16 residues. CDR1 and CDR2 (germline): SGHRS, YFSETQ. The junction had 6 bases not matched to a gene; V was cut back by 0 bases and J by 7 bases.

CDR3 bases: TGTGCCAGCAGCTCGTACAGGGGGGCCAACGTCCTGACTTTC. As protein: CASSSYRGANVLTF. The chain combines TRBV11-2 with TRBJ2-6; D may be TRBD1 (5 bases). Germline loops: CDR1 SGHAT, CDR2 FQNNGV. The CDR3 runs to 14 residues. V dropped 4 bases and J dropped 4 bases, with 8 bases sitting between them.

The rearrangement joins TRBV19 to TRBJ2-2; 13 bases agree with TRBD2. The V gene's germline CDR1 is LNHDA and CDR2 SQIVND (reference sequence). V was clipped by 4 bases and J by 4 bases; unmatched bases: 3. The CDR3 is 16 residues long. The CDR3, as DNA: TGTGCCAGTAGTACCCGACTAGCGGGGGGCACCGGGGAGCTGTTTTTT. Protein: CASSTRLAGGTGELFF.

This chain uses TRBV7-3 with TRBJ1-2, with D uncertain. V lost 5 bases and J 0 bases, leaving 7 bases between the germline ends. The CDR3 consists of 13 residues. Germline V gene sequence: CDR1 SGHTA, CDR2 FQGTGA. DNA of the CDR3: TGTGCCAGCAGCCCTGACACTAACTATGGCTACACCTTC. Translating it yields CASSPDTNYGYTF.

This clone was counted a single time. This chain joins TRBV18 and TRBJ2-7; D unresolved. V lost 3 bases and J lost 2, with 11 bases in between. The CDR3 has 14 amino acids. Germline lookup yields CDR1 KGHSH and CDR2 LQKENI. CDR3 sequence (DNA): TGTGCCAGCTCACCTTTGCGGTCCGCCTACGAGCAGTACTTC. Amino acid sequence: CASSPLRSAYEQYF.

The chain is built from TRBV7-9 and TRBJ2-1; D perhaps matches TRBD2 (6 bases). In germline, CDR1 is SEHNR, CDR2 FQNEAQ (reference sequence). The CDR3 length is 18 residues. The CDR3 coding sequence is TGTGCTCTCAGAGGTGATGCGGCTAGCGAGACCTATTACAATGAGCAGTTCTTC. Translating gives CALRGDAASETYYNEQFF.

V gene TRBV30 combines with J gene TRBJ2-5, with TRBD2 as a possible D gene (6 bases). The length of the CDR3 is 14 residues. V shed 2 bases and J shed 5 bases, with 15 bases lying between them. Looked up from germline, CDR1 is GTSNPN and CDR2 is SVGIG (reference sequence). The chain's CDR3 is CAWSRWGGEETQYF. In DNA, the CDR3 is TGTGCCTGGAGTCGATGGGGAGGCGAGGAGACCCAGTACTTC.

J is TRBJ1-5 and V is TRBV28; D may be TRBD1 (6 bases). CDR3 length: 15 amino acids. With 6 bases removed from V and 2 bases from J, the gap between germline ends came to 14 bases. The V gene's germline CDR1 is MDHEN and CDR2 SYDVKM. Written as DNA, the CDR3 is TGTGCCAGCAGCCAAGGGGGAGACGGCAATCAGCCCCAGCATTTT. Encoded protein: CASSQGGDGNQPQHF.